These 24 T cell receptor beta chains came from one sample sequenced in a study of T cells in Graves' hyperthyroidism and ophthalmopathy. TCR beta CDR3 regions were amplified from RNA. The HTBI primer set was used in a first-round RT-PCR of the TCR CDR3. TCRdb called the multiplex PCR reads again in MiXCR, with one record for every CDR3 protein. There are 750,000 to 900,000 distinct CDR3 sequences in the sample; 38% occur only once, and around 9.3% lies in the top ten. The sample consisted of blood. These receptors originate from a man younger than 30 with Graves' hyperthyroidism.

The V and J genes are TRBV2 and TRBJ2-7; D may be TRBD2 (6 bases). The CDR3 is 16 residues long. Germline V CDR1 and CDR2: SNHLY, FYNNEI. Trimming shortened V by 6 bases and J by 4 bases, and 22 bases separated the two germline ends. The CDR3 protein is CASSLEGRGPSYEQYF. In DNA, the CDR3 is TGTGCCAGCAGCTTAGAGGGGCGGGGTCCATCTTACGAGCAGTACTTC.

This clonotype was seen repeatedly, ten times or more. This chain links TRBV9 with TRBJ1-2; possibly TRBD1 for D (5 bases). V was shortened by 0 bases and J by 8 bases, with 11 bases between the two germline ends. The CDR3 consists of 13 residues. Germline-derived CDR1 and CDR2 are SGDLS and YYNGEE. CDR3 DNA sequence: TGTGCCAGCAGCGTAGGAGGGGATAGCGGCTACACCTTC. Its protein product is CASSVGGDSGYTF.

This clonotype was picked up many times. This chain connects TRBV12-3 or TRBV12-4 to TRBJ1-5; D not resolved. This CDR3 contains 12 residues. The V gene lost 6 bases and the J gene lost 3 bases, with 6 bases spanning the gap. CDR3 coding DNA: TGTGCCAGCAGGCGCTCCAATCAGCCCCAGCATTTT. Its translation is CASRRSNQPQHF.

This clonotype was counted a few times. The V call is TRBV4-1, the J call TRBJ1-3; D is ambiguous. V lost 0 bases and J lost 8, with 8 bases in between. The CDR3 loop spans 13 amino acids. Germline V lookup: CDR1 MGHRA, CDR2 YSYEKL. CDR3 DNA sequence: TGCGCCAGCAGCCAAGACTCCGGAGACACCATATATTTT. Protein sequence: CASSQDSGDTIYF.

This clonotype was observed many times. At one of its ends the junction is not consistent with the germline gene, which may arise from a read error. The chain is built from TRBV5-1 and TRBJ1-1; D is undetermined. The CDR3 spans 12 residues. Germline loops: CDR1 SGHRS, CDR2 YFSETQ. The CDR3, as DNA: TGTGCCAGCAGCTTAGAGGGCGCTGAAGCTTTCTTT. Residues: CASSLEGAEAFF.

This clonotype was counted ten times or more. V gene TRBV24-1 combines with J gene TRBJ2-7, with D perhaps matching TRBD1 or TRBD2 (5 bases each). CDR3 size: 13 residues. Germline V gives CDR1 KGHDR, CDR2 SFDVKD. Trimming pared 12 bases from V and 1 base from J, leaving 15 bases between. The CDR3 is CAHPGTESYEQYF. The CDR3 DNA reads TGTGCCCATCCCGGGACGGAGTCCTACGAGCAGTACTTC.

This clonotype was counted a few times. The J gene is TRBJ2-7, the V gene TRBV11-2, with 8 bases aligning to TRBD2. This CDR3 comprises 15 residues. With 0 bases clipped from V and 5 bases from J, the junction kept 6 bases outside the gene matches. Germline CDR1 SGHAT, CDR2 FQNNGV. As DNA, the CDR3 is TGTGCCAGCAGCTTAGAGGTAGCGGGGAGGGACGAGCAGTACTTC. This sequence encodes CASSLEVAGRDEQYF.

The chain uses TRBV7-9 and TRBJ2-7; 9 nucleotides line up with TRBD2. Germline V CDR1 and CDR2: SEHNR, FQNEAQ (reference sequence). V shed 2 bases and J 3 bases; nucleotides not matched to a gene: 8. This CDR3 has 16 residues. The CDR3 spells CASSLFRGRAIYEQYF. For the CDR3, the DNA is TGTGCCAGCAGCTTATTCCGCGGGAGGGCAATCTACGAGCAGTACTTC.

There are many counts of this clonotype. The V gene is TRBV25-1, the J gene TRBJ1-6; TRBD1 matches at 7 bases. CDR1 and CDR2 (germline): MGHDK, SYGVNS. Germline trimming cut 3 bases from V and 10 bases from J; bases unmatched to any gene: 6. The CDR3 contains 14 residues. Here the CDR3 DNA reads TGTGCCAGCAGTGACACAGGGGCAGGATCACCCCTCCACTTT. Its translation: CASSDTGAGSPLHF.

The sample holds many counts of this clonotype. The chain employs TRBV10-2 and TRBJ2-5; the D is unclear. The V and J ends lost 4 bases and 1 base respectively, with 16 bases between them. CDR3 length: 16 amino acids. Germline values: CDR1 WSHSY, CDR2 SAAADI. DNA of the CDR3: TGCGCCAGCAGTGTACACAGAACGATCCTCCAAGAGACCCAGTACTTC. Amino acid sequence: CASSVHRTILQETQYF.

The V gene is TRBV5-1, the J gene TRBJ2-7; 11 nucleotides match TRBD1. Germline lookup yields CDR1 SGHRS and CDR2 YFSETQ. V was pared by 0 bases and J by 8 bases, with 10 bases of the junction left unmatched. The CDR3 extends over 16 amino acids. CDR3 protein: CASSLDPEGTGGKQYF. In nucleotides, the CDR3 is TGCGCCAGCAGCTTGGATCCCGAGGGGACAGGGGGAAAGCAGTACTTC.

The rearrangement uses TRBV9 and TRBJ1-6; perhaps TRBD1 as D (6 bases). The V end lost 5 bases, the J end lost 8 bases, and 17 bases lay between the germline ends. The germline gives CDR1 SGDLS, CDR2 YYNGEE. This CDR3 region has 15 residues. For the CDR3, the DNA is TGTGCCAGCAGTCGGACAGCCTTTGGGGATTCACCCCTCCACTTT. It is translated as CASSRTAFGDSPLHF.

The rearrangement links TRBV7-9 to TRBJ2-5; TRBD2 aligns across 8 bases. CDR3 length equals 15 residues. CDR1 is SEHNR and CDR2 is FQNEAQ in the germline V gene (reference sequence). V shed 5 bases and J 13 bases; nucleotides not matched to a gene: 18. This chain's CDR3 is CASSQDGVAGTGSYF. As DNA, the CDR3 is TGTGCCAGCAGCCAAGATGGGGTAGCGGGAACTGGATCGTACTTC.

The chain joins TRBV5-1 to TRBJ1-2; D is ambiguous. Germline V lookup: CDR1 SGHRS, CDR2 YFSETQ. CDR3 size: 14 residues. Trimming removed 0 bases from V and 7 bases from J, with 13 bases in between. CDR3: CASSLAWDEGGYTF. The CDR3 nucleotides are TGCGCCAGCAGCTTGGCGTGGGATGAGGGTGGCTACACCTTC.

This clonotype was counted at least ten times. This sequence joins TRBV29-1 and TRBJ1-1; no firm D call. The V end was cut by 3 bases, the J end by 3 bases, with 14 bases between. The CDR3 totals 14 residues. Germline V gene data show CDR1 as SQVTM and CDR2 as ANQGSEA. The CDR3 sequence: CSVDRNVKDTEAFF. Here the CDR3 DNA reads TGCAGCGTTGACAGGAATGTAAAGGACACTGAAGCTTTCTTT.

In regard to this clonotype: The junction departs from germline at one end; a sequencing error may be responsible. This sequence joins TRBV6-1 and TRBJ1-6, with a tentative D call TRBD1 (5 bases). The CDR3 is made up of 15 amino acids. In germline, CDR1 is MNHNS, CDR2 SASEGT. The CDR3 loop reads CAGSASAGPRVALHF. CDR3 DNA: TGTGCCGGCAGTGCCTCGGCCGGGCCCAGGGTGGCCCTCCACTTT.

The rearrangement links TRBV4-1 to TRBJ2-7, with D possibly matching TRBD1 (5 bases). There are 14 residues in the CDR3. Trimming left V 0 bases short and J 6 bases short, with 12 bases between. The germline CDR1 and CDR2 sequences are MGHRA and YSYEKL. CDR3 loop: CASSQEGQAGEQYF. In nucleotides, the CDR3 is TGCGCCAGCAGCCAAGAGGGGCAGGCCGGCGAGCAGTACTTC.

This clonotype was counted ten times or more. The V call is TRBV20-1, the J call TRBJ1-5; 9 bases line up with TRBD1. The CDR3 has 13 amino acids. CDR1 and CDR2 from the germline V gene are DFQATT and SNEGSKA (reference sequence). V shed 2 bases, J shed 5 bases, and the junction held 1 base outside the gene matches. CDR3 loop: CSARRQGDQPQHF. The CDR3 nucleotides read TGCAGTGCTAGACGACAGGGGGATCAGCCCCAGCATTTT.

This clonotype was observed at least ten times. The CDR3, as DNA: TGCAGTGCTGTCGAACTCGATCAGCCCCAGCATTTT. Residues: CSAVELDQPQHF. This sequence joins TRBV20-1 and TRBJ1-5; D is undetermined. The V gene's germline CDR1 is DFQATT and CDR2 SNEGSKA (reference sequence). V shed 5 bases and J shed 5 bases, with 10 bases lying between them. There are 12 residues in the CDR3.

Worth noting for this clonotype: A much larger clone is a single base away; this may be a read error. The conserved phenylalanine or tryptophan is not found at the CDR3 terminus, so this likely reflects a read error. V usage is TRBV2 and J usage is TRBJ1-2, with D possibly matching TRBD1 (6 bases). Germline-derived CDR1 and CDR2 are SNHLY and FYNNEI. The CDR3 has 14 amino acids. V was shortened by 11 bases and J by 4 bases, with 20 bases between the two germline ends. CDR3 nucleotides: TGTGCCGGAGCACAGGGATTGGAGCTCTATGGCTACACCCTC. Protein: CAGAQGLELYGYTL.

The rearrangement joins TRBV2 to TRBJ2-5, with TRBD2 identical over 11 bases. Germline CDR1 SNHLY, CDR2 FYNNEI. V lost 6 bases to trimming and J lost 3 bases; unmatched junction nucleotides: 12. The CDR3 totals 17 residues. This CDR3 is CASSFSGRARGEETQYF. CDR3 bases: TGTGCCAGCAGCTTTAGCGGGAGGGCCAGGGGAGAAGAGACCCAGTACTTC.

The table lists this clonotype with a few counts. The chain couples TRBV20-1 to TRBJ2-5; 8 positions match TRBD2. V shed 8 bases, J shed 5 bases, and the junction held 16 bases outside the gene matches. Germline CDR1 is DFQATT and CDR2 is SNEGSKA (reference sequence). The CDR3 sequence is 15 residues long. The DNA of the CDR3 is TGCAGTCCCAAGGACGGGAGGGCCTCGGAGGAGACCCAGTACTTC. Its translation is CSPKDGRASEETQYF.

This chain links TRBV7-9 with TRBJ1-5, with 10 bases aligning to TRBD1. Germline values: CDR1 SEHNR, CDR2 FQNEAQ (reference sequence). Germline trimming cut 4 bases from V and 2 bases from J; bases unmatched to any gene: 8. The CDR3 is 17 residues long. CDR3: CASSYGTGDQGNQPQHF. The CDR3 region has the DNA TGTGCCAGCAGCTACGGGACAGGGGACCAAGGCAATCAGCCCCAGCATTTT.

In this sample, this clonotype turned up many times. Mismatch with germline at one junction end may stem from a read error. The CDR3 DNA reads as TGCGCCAGCAGAAGGACAGGGGGCACTGAAGCTTTCTTT. Its protein is CASRRTGGTEAFF. The V and J genes are TRBV25-1 and TRBJ1-1, with 10 bases that match TRBD1. CDR1 is MGHDK, CDR2 SYGVNS, per germline. The CDR3 extends over 13 amino acids.